The 19 T cell receptor beta chains below all came from one sample that was sequenced in a study of blood T cell repertoires in COVID-19. The repertoire was sequenced with immunoSEQ multiplex PCR; TCRdb's copy has only in-frame clones and lacks some. Of more than 250,000 clones listed, roughly nine tenths were seen once; the top ten hold approximately 5%. Sequenced sample: PBMCs or T cells enriched from blood (not recorded which). The receptors here all came from a woman aged 25 to 39 who had recovered from COVID-19.

This chain links TRBV9 with TRBJ1-2; 10 bases map to TRBD1. The CDR3 loop spans 14 amino acids. The V gene's germline CDR1 is SGDLS and CDR2 YYNGEE. The V and J ends lost 1 base and 8 bases, in that order; junction bases with no gene match: 5. The CDR3 is CASSVRDRGGGYTF. The CDR3 DNA follows: TGTGCCAGCAGCGTACGGGACAGGGGAGGGGGCTACACCTTC.

This chain joins TRBV18 and TRBJ1-1, with TRBD1 identical over 7 bases. CDR1 and CDR2 from the germline V gene are KGHSH and LQKENI. This CDR3 comprises 15 residues. The ends lost 6 bases at V and 2 bases at J; junction bases unmatched: 9. For the CDR3, the DNA is TGTGCCAGCTCTAAAATGACAGGGTTAAACACTGAAGCTTTCTTT. It is translated as CASSKMTGLNTEAFF.

V usage is TRBV30 and J usage is TRBJ1-1; D possibly corresponds to TRBD1 (6 bases). The CDR3 has 15 residues. Germline lookup yields CDR1 GTSNPN and CDR2 SVGIG (reference sequence). V lost 0 bases and J lost 4, with 15 bases in between. The CDR3 loop reads CAWSVLTGVGTEAFF. Written as DNA, the CDR3 is TGTGCCTGGAGTGTACTGACAGGCGTGGGCACTGAAGCTTTCTTT.

V gene TRBV4-1 combines with J gene TRBJ2-7, with TRBD1 matching 8 bases. V shed 4 bases, J shed 2 bases, and the junction held 4 bases outside the gene matches. This CDR3 has 14 residues. The germline gives CDR1 MGHRA, CDR2 YSYEKL. CDR3 nucleotides: TGCGCCAGCAGCCCACAGGGGGAAACCTACGAGCAGTACTTC. Translating it yields CASSPQGETYEQYF.

V usage is TRBV7-9 and J usage is TRBJ1-2; D gene ambiguous. V lost 1 base and J 1 base, leaving 10 bases between the germline ends. Germline V gene lookup returns CDR1 SEHNR and CDR2 FQNEAQ (reference sequence). The CDR3 runs 15 residues. This chain's CDR3 is CASSLGQASNYGYTF. The CDR3 nucleotides read TGTGCCAGCAGCTTAGGTCAGGCGAGTAACTATGGCTACACCTTC.

This chain joins TRBV4-3 and TRBJ1-2; 9 bases line up with TRBD1. V was clipped by 0 bases and J by 2 bases; unmatched bases: 4. The V gene's germline CDR1 is LGHNA and CDR2 YSLEER. This CDR3 has 16 residues. CDR3 in DNA: TGCGCCAGCAGCCAAGATGGGACAGGGATAAACTATGGCTACACCTTC. Translated, it gives CASSQDGTGINYGYTF.

The chain recombines TRBV7-9 with TRBJ1-1, with D possibly matching TRBD1 (5 bases). Germline CDR1 and CDR2: SEHNR and FQNEAQ (reference sequence). This CDR3 has 14 residues. Between the trimmed V and J ends, which lost 6 bases and 1 base, there was a span of 12 bases. The CDR3 region is CASRARVANTEAFF. DNA for the CDR3: TGTGCCAGCAGGGCCAGGGTGGCGAACACTGAAGCTTTCTTT.

This chain connects TRBV7-8 to TRBJ1-6; 8 bases align to TRBD1. The junction had 5 bases not matched to a gene; V was cut back by 1 base and J by 9 bases. The germline CDR1 and CDR2 sequences are SGHVS and FQNEAQ. CDR3 length: 15 residues. The CDR3 DNA reads as TGTGCCAGCAGCTTAGAGGACAGGGCGCTTTCACCCCTCCACTTT. Translated: CASSLEDRALSPLHF.

The V gene is TRBV6-5, the J gene TRBJ1-4, with D unresolved. Germline values: CDR1 MNHEY, CDR2 SVGAGI. Trimming left V 5 bases short and J 7 bases short, with 17 bases between. The CDR3 consists of 15 residues. The CDR3 nucleotides read TGTGCCAGCAGTCAGCGCCTGGAGGCCCGTGAAAAACTGTTTTTT. Its protein is CASSQRLEAREKLFF.

The CDR3 nucleotides read TGTGCCAGCAGTACCGGACAGGGCCATGAGCAGTTCTTC. Translating gives CASSTGQGHEQFF. This rearrangement joins TRBV12-3 or TRBV12-4 to TRBJ2-1; 8 bases are a match to TRBD1. Germline trimming cut 5 bases from V and 8 bases from J; bases unmatched to any gene: 5. The CDR3 has 13 amino acids.

The rearrangement links TRBV29-1 to TRBJ1-2, with 7 bases that match TRBD1. Per germline, CDR1 SQVTM and CDR2 ANQGSEA. J gave up 8 bases and V 5 bases, and 8 bases lay outside the gene matches. This CDR3 region has 12 residues. CDR3 sequence (DNA): TGCAGCGTTTACACAGGGGTATGGGGCTACACCTTC. Translated, it gives CSVYTGVWGYTF.

V usage is TRBV28 and J usage is TRBJ1-5, with TRBD1 identical over 11 bases. This CDR3 is built from 17 residues. The V segment lost 3 bases and the J segment 8 bases; nucleotides outside the gene matches: 12. Germline V lookup: CDR1 MDHEN, CDR2 SYDVKM. The CDR3 DNA reads as TGTGCCAGCAGTTTCGCCTTGGGGACAGGGGGTAGGGAGCCCCAGCATTTT. Its translation is CASSFALGTGGREPQHF. The whole variable domain, filled in from reference TRBV28 and TRBJ1-5, reads DVKVTQSSRYLVKRTGEKVFLECVQDMDHENMFWYRQDPGLGLRLIYFSYDVKMKEKGDIPEGYSVSREKKERFSLILESASTNQTSMYLCASSFALGTGGREPQHFGDGTRLSIL.

Here the CDR3 reads CASSPQSAGPGNTIYF. The DNA of the CDR3 is TGTGCCAGCAGCCCCCAGTCGGCGGGTCCTGGAAACACCATATATTTT. The rearrangement joins TRBV7-9 to TRBJ1-3; D not resolved. CDR3 length: 16 residues. Trimming cost V 5 bases and J 2 bases, with 16 bases left between them. Looked up from germline, CDR1 is SEHNR and CDR2 is FQNEAQ (reference sequence).

The V and J genes are TRBV7-3 and TRBJ2-5; 9 bases are a match to TRBD1. Germline CDR1 SGHTA, CDR2 FQGTGA. There are 13 residues in the CDR3. V shed 6 bases and J 5 bases; nucleotides not matched to a gene: 4. CDR3 residues: CASSRGQGETQYF. CDR3 bases: TGTGCCAGCAGTCGAGGACAGGGGGAGACCCAGTACTTC.

The chain employs TRBV3-1 (or the pseudogene TRBV3-2) and TRBJ2-2, with D unclear. V shed 2 bases and J shed 1 base, with 5 bases lying between them. CDR1 and CDR2 (germline): LGHDT, YNNKEL (reference sequence). The CDR3 has 14 residues. The CDR3 DNA follows: TGTGCCAGCAGCCAACCTTTGAACACCGGGGAGCTGTTTTTT. Its translation: CASSQPLNTGELFF.

This chain connects TRBV28 to TRBJ1-1; D is ambiguous. Between the trimmed V and J ends, which lost 1 base and 8 bases, there was a span of 8 bases. Germline V lookup: CDR1 MDHEN, CDR2 SYDVKM. The CDR3 covers 12 residues. Here the CDR3 DNA reads TGTGCCAGCAGTTTATCCACTATGGAAGCTTTCTTT. It yields the protein CASSLSTMEAFF.

This chain connects TRBV6-5 to TRBJ2-1; D is ambiguous. Trimming pared 7 bases from V and 4 bases from J, leaving 8 bases between. The germline V gene has CDR1 MNHEY and CDR2 SVGAGI. The CDR3 is 12 residues long. This chain's CDR3 is CASINRYNEQFF. CDR3 DNA sequence: TGTGCCAGCATCAACAGATACAATGAGCAGTTCTTC.

The V call is TRBV4-3, the J call TRBJ1-1; unclear D gene. Deletions cut 3 bases from V and 3 bases from J, with 11 bases between. The CDR3 runs 14 residues. Per germline, CDR1 LGHNA and CDR2 YSLEER. DNA for the CDR3: TGCGCCAGCAGCCAGACGTGGCAGGACACTGAAGCTTTCTTT. This gives the protein CASSQTWQDTEAFF.

The rearrangement links TRBV3-1 (or the pseudogene TRBV3-2) to TRBJ1-3, with 8 bases fitting TRBD1. V lost 0 bases, J lost 7 bases, and 17 bases stayed unmatched. The germline V gene has CDR1 LGHDT and CDR2 YNNKEL (reference sequence). The CDR3 is made up of 19 amino acids. CDR3 loop: CASSQDDPDGQGLRNTIYF. The CDR3 DNA sequence: TGTGCCAGCAGCCAAGATGATCCCGATGGACAGGGTCTGAGGAACACCATATATTTT.